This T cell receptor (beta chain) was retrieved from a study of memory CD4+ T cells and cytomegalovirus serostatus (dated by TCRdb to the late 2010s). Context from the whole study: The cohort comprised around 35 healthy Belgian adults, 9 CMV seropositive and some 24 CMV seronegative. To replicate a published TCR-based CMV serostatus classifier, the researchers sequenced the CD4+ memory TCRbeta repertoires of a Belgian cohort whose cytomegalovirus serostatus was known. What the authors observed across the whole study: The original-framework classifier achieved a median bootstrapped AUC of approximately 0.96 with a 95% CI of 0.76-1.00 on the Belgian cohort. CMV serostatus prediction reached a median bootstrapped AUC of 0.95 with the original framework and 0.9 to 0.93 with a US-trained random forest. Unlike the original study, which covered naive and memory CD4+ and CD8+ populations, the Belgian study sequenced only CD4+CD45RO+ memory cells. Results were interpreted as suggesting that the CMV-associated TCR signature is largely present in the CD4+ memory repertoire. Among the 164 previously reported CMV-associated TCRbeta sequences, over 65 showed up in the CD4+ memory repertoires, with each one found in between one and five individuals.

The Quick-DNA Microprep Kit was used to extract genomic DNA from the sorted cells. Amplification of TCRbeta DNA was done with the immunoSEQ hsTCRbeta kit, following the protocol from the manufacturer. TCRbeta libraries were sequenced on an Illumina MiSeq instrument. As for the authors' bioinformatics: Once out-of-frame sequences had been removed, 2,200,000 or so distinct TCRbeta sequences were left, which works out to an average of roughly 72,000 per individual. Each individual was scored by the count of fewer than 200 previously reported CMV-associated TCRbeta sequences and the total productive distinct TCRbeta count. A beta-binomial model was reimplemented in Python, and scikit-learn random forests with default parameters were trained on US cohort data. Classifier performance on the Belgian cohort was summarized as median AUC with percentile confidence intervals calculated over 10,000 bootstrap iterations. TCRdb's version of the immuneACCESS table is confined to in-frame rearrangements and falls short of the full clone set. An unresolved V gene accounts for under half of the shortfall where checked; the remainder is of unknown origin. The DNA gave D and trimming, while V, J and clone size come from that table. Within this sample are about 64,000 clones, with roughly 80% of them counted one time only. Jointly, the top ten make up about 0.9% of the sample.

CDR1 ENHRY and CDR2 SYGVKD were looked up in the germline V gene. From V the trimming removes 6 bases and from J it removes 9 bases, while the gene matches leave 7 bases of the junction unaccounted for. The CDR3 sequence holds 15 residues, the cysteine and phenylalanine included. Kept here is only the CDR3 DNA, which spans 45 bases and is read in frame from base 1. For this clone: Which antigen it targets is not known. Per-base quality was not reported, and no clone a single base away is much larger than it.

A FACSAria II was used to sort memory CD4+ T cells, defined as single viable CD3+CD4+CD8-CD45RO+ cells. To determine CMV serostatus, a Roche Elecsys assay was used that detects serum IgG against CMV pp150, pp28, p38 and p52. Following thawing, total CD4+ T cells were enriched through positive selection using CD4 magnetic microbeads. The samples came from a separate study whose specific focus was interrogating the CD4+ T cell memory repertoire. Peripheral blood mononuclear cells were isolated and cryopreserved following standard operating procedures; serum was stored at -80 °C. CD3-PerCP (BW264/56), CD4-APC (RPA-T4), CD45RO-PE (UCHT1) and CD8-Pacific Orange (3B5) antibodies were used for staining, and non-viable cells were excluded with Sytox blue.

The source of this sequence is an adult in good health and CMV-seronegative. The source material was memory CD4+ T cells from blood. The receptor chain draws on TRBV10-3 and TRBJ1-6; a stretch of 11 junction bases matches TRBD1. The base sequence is TGTGCCATCAGCACGGGACAGGGGGAAGGTTCACCCCTCCACTTT. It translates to CAISTGQGEGSPLHF.